These 17 T cell receptor beta chains were all obtained from the same sample, sequenced in a study of T cell responses to AZD1222 COVID-19 vaccine. Libraries were prepared by immunoSEQ multiplex PCR; TCRdb keeps only in-frame clonotypes and omits some of them. The sample carries 90,000 to 130,000 clones, roughly 92% recorded once. The sequences come from peripheral blood, collected 28 days after the second AZD1222 dose. The receptor set was obtained from an adult who received the AZD1222 COVID-19 vaccine.

The V call is TRBV9, the J call TRBJ1-6; 11 nucleotides match TRBD1. CDR3 length: 15 residues. The junction had 4 bases not matched to a gene; V was cut back by 4 bases and J by 7 bases. The germline V gene encodes CDR1 SGDLS and CDR2 YYNGEE. The CDR3 protein is CASSWGTGGNSPLHF. The DNA for the CDR3 is TGTGCCAGCAGCTGGGGGACAGGGGGGAATTCACCCCTCCACTTT. Combining the CDR3 with reference TRBV9 and TRBJ1-6 gives the whole variable domain DSGVTQTPKHLITATGQRVTLRCSPRSGDLSVYWYQQSLDQGLQFLIQYYNGEERAKGNILERFSAQQFPDLHSELNLSSLELGDSALYFCASSWGTGGNSPLHFGNGTRLTVT.

The gene calls are TRBV28 and TRBJ2-7; perhaps TRBD2 as D (5 bases). The CDR3 is 13 residues long. In germline, CDR1 is MDHEN, CDR2 SYDVKM. The ends were cut back, 6 bases at V and 7 bases at J, with 16 bases in the middle. The CDR3, as DNA: TGTGCCAGCAGAGAGCGGAATATCTTAGAGCAGTACTTC. This codes for CASRERNILEQYF.

The chain has TRBV7-9 and TRBJ1-1; the D is unclear. The V gene's germline CDR1 is SEHNR and CDR2 FQNEAQ (reference sequence). With 3 bases removed from V and 0 bases from J, the gap between germline ends came to 8 bases. This CDR3 comprises 14 residues. The CDR3 sequence is CASSFGVMNTEAFF. The CDR3 bases are TGTGCCAGCAGCTTTGGGGTTATGAACACTGAAGCTTTCTTT.

The gene calls are TRBV5-1 and TRBJ1-2; D is undetermined. Deletions cut 0 bases from V and 3 bases from J, with 9 bases between. CDR3 length: 14 residues. Germline V gene data show CDR1 as SGHRS and CDR2 as YFSETQ. CDR3 region: CASSLGIGHYGYTF. The CDR3 nucleotides read TGCGCCAGCAGCTTGGGAATAGGTCACTATGGCTACACCTTC.

This chain connects TRBV13 to TRBJ2-7; possible D gene TRBD2, 5 bases. V lost 2 bases and J lost 5, with 16 bases in between. CDR1 and CDR2 from the germline V gene are PRHDT and FYEKMQ (reference sequence). This CDR3 is 15 amino acids long. The CDR3 coding sequence is TGTGCCAGCAGCTTACGTGGACTCTCGGAGGACGAGCAGTACTTC. This codes for CASSLRGLSEDEQYF.

CDR3 DNA: TGTGCCAGCAGTTACTCGGCAGGGCCCCTAGGATACGAGCAGTACTTC. It codes for CASSYSAGPLGYEQYF. The chain joins TRBV6-5 to TRBJ2-7; possibly TRBD1 for D (5 bases). Germline V gives CDR1 MNHEY, CDR2 SVGAGI. The germline V and J ends were trimmed by 0 bases and 4 bases, with 16 bases remaining between them. This CDR3 is 16 amino acids long.

This chain connects TRBV6-1 to TRBJ1-6, with 9 bases identical to TRBD1. CDR1 MNHNS and CDR2 SASEGT come from the germline V gene. The CDR3 length is 14 residues. The V segment lost 3 bases and the J segment 9 bases; nucleotides outside the gene matches: 3. The CDR3: CASSEDRGSSPLHF. CDR3 bases: TGTGCCAGCAGTGAGGACAGGGGATCTTCACCCCTCCACTTT.

V usage is TRBV3-1 (or the pseudogene TRBV3-2) and J usage is TRBJ2-5; 9 bases match TRBD1. With 1 base clipped from V and 3 bases from J, the junction kept 15 bases outside the gene matches. The CDR3 covers 19 residues. Germline-derived CDR1 and CDR2 are LGHDT and YNNKEL (reference sequence). CDR3: CASSQGCPWDREAKETQYF. The CDR3, as DNA: TGTGCCAGCAGCCAAGGATGCCCCTGGGACAGGGAGGCCAAAGAGACCCAGTACTTC.

The rearrangement uses TRBV10-3 and TRBJ2-7; 8 nucleotides agree with TRBD1. The CDR3 has 16 residues. V was clipped by 10 bases and J by 2 bases; unmatched bases: 16. Germline V gene sequence: CDR1 ENHRY, CDR2 SYGVKD. CDR3: CATKSWSPDRAYEQYF. The CDR3 bases are TGTGCCACCAAATCCTGGTCCCCGGACAGGGCCTACGAGCAGTACTTC.

V is TRBV4-1 and J is TRBJ1-5; D is uncertain. V gave up 0 bases and J gave up 1 base, with 7 bases separating them. The CDR3 has 15 amino acids. CDR1 and CDR2 from the germline V gene are MGHRA and YSYEKL. The CDR3 DNA reads TGCGCCAGCAGCCAAGAACACCCGAGCAATCAGCCCCAGCATTTT. Amino acid sequence: CASSQEHPSNQPQHF.

The chain combines TRBV7-3 with TRBJ1-1; 8 positions match TRBD1. The CDR3 contains 12 residues. J gave up 11 bases and V 2 bases, and 4 bases lay outside the gene matches. CDR1 is SGHTA and CDR2 is FQGTGA in the germline V gene. The CDR3 coding sequence is TGTGCCAGCAGCTTAGCAGGGGGCATGGCTTTCTTT. Amino acid sequence: CASSLAGGMAFF.

The J gene is TRBJ2-5, the V gene TRBV7-9, with D maybe TRBD2 (6 bases). Germline V lookup: CDR1 SEHNR, CDR2 FQNEAQ (reference sequence). V gave up 0 bases and J gave up 5 bases, with 16 bases separating them. The CDR3 totals 16 residues. The CDR3 nucleotides read TGTGCCAGCAGCTTAGCGCTCGCTAGCGCGACGGAGACCCAGTACTTC. This encodes CASSLALASATETQYF.

The chain joins TRBV18 to TRBJ1-2; 10 bases are a match to TRBD1. Germline CDR1 reads KGHSH; CDR2 reads LQKENI. With V trimmed by 5 bases and J by 7 bases, 7 bases remained unmatched. CDR3 length equals 14 residues. The CDR3 loop is CASSASGQGPGYTF. The DNA for the CDR3 is TGTGCCAGCTCAGCGTCGGGACAGGGGCCTGGCTACACCTTC.

This clone was picked up one time. The chain couples TRBV5-5 to TRBJ1-6, with D possibly TRBD1 on 6 matching bases. The CDR3 extends over 19 amino acids. Trimming pared 3 bases from V and 4 bases from J, leaving 23 bases between. The V gene's germline CDR1 is SGHKS and CDR2 YYEKEE (reference sequence). CDR3: CASSSVRWTDRGYNSPLHF. For the CDR3, the DNA is TGTGCCAGCAGCTCCGTCAGGTGGACAGACCGGGGATATAATTCACCCCTCCACTTT.

The CDR3 DNA sequence: TGTGCCAGCAGCTTAGGGGGGGACGGGGAGCTGTTTTTT. Its protein is CASSLGGDGELFF. The chain couples TRBV11-3 to TRBJ2-2; a weak D match, TRBD2 (6 bases). The CDR3 has 13 residues. V was pared by 1 base and J by 7 bases, with 7 bases between. Per the germline V gene, CDR1 is SGHNT and CDR2 is YENEEA.

The chain is built from TRBV6-2 or TRBV6-3 and TRBJ1-2; D call uncertain. This CDR3 contains 13 residues. Germline V lookup: CDR1 MNHEY, CDR2 SVGEGT. With 0 bases removed from V and 6 bases from J, the gap between germline ends came to 8 bases. The CDR3 is CASSYSTEDGYTF. In nucleotides, the CDR3 is TGTGCCAGCAGTTACTCGACCGAGGATGGCTACACCTTC.

The chain recombines TRBV6-2 or TRBV6-3 with TRBJ2-1, with 11 bases fitting TRBD2. The germline V gene has CDR1 MNHEY and CDR2 SVGEGT. Trimming cost V 2 bases and J 6 bases; bases outside gene matches: 3. This CDR3 region has 15 residues. The CDR3 DNA sequence: TGTGCCAGCAGTTACCTAGCGGGGGGCGGCAATGAGCAGTTCTTC. This encodes CASSYLAGGGNEQFF.